The 29 T cell receptor beta chains below were found in one sample sequenced in a study of T cell clonotyping in hematopoietic cell transplantation. Noted time point: recipient sample about 28 days before transplant, after cytoreduction. Clones were read by immunoSEQ multiplex PCR, and TCRdb kept only the in-frame ones, dropping some. The sample contains thousands of clones, approximately 80% of which appear only once. Here the sequenced sample was peripheral blood mononuclear cells, taken before stem cell transplant. These receptors all stem from a woman aged 50 to 60 with acute myeloid leukemia. Some clones in this sample may be carry-over from other donors' samples.

The chain combines TRBV11-2 with TRBJ2-5; 8 nucleotides match TRBD1. The CDR3 has 14 amino acids. J was trimmed by 5 bases and V by 5 bases; bases with no gene match: 7. The germline CDR1 and CDR2 sequences are SGHAT and FQNNGV. The DNA for the CDR3 is TGTGCCAGCAGCAGGACAGGGCCTGGGGAGACCCAGTACTTC. Its protein product is CASSRTGPGETQYF.

The chain carries TRBV25-1 and TRBJ2-4; TRBD1 is a possible D gene (6 bases). CDR3 length: 12 amino acids. Germline lookup yields CDR1 MGHDK and CDR2 SYGVNS. V was cut by 6 bases and J by 4 bases, with 7 bases left in between. In nucleotides, the CDR3 is TGTGCCAGCAGGGACAGAAAAAACATTCAGTACTTC. It yields the protein CASRDRKNIQYF.

The rearrangement links TRBV23-1 to TRBJ2-3; maybe TRBD1 (6 bases). TRBV23-1 is an open reading frame whose function is uncertain. CDR3 length equals 13 residues. Deletions cut 9 bases from V and 11 bases from J, with 21 bases between. The CDR3 is CASSPQGQRKQYF. The CDR3 nucleotides are TGCGCCAGTTCACCTCAGGGGCAGAGAAAGCAGTATTTT.

This clone ranks as large (0.1 to 1%). The rearrangement uses TRBV18 and TRBJ1-4; D may be TRBD1 (5 bases). The V and J ends lost 2 bases and 8 bases respectively, with 12 bases between them. Germline V lookup: CDR1 KGHSH, CDR2 LQKENI. The CDR3 is made up of 14 amino acids. Here the CDR3 DNA reads TGTGCCAGCTCACCATTCTGGACACTAGAAAAACTGTTTTTT. As protein: CASSPFWTLEKLFF.

The chain couples TRBV19 to TRBJ1-5; TRBD1 aligns across 10 bases. The CDR3 loop spans 14 amino acids. Germline trimming cut 2 bases from V and 8 bases from J; bases unmatched to any gene: 3. Looked up from germline, CDR1 is LNHDA and CDR2 is SQIVND (reference sequence). Written as DNA, the CDR3 is TGTGCCAGTAGTATACGGGGACAGGGGAAGCCCCAGCATTTT. The encoded protein is CASSIRGQGKPQHF.

The chain uses TRBV7-9 and TRBJ1-2; D ambiguous. Looked up from germline, CDR1 is SEHNR and CDR2 is FQNEAQ (reference sequence). The CDR3 consists of 14 residues. Trimming cost V 6 bases and J 4 bases, with 15 bases left between them. This chain's CDR3 is CASSSARTPYGYTF. CDR3 DNA: TGTGCCAGCAGTTCAGCGAGAACCCCCTATGGCTACACCTTC.

The chain links TRBV11-3 to TRBJ2-2, with TRBD2 as a possible D gene (6 bases). Germline V lookup: CDR1 SGHNT, CDR2 YENEEA. V was trimmed by 3 bases and J by 5 bases, leaving 19 bases between them. The CDR3 is 17 residues long. CDR3 DNA: TGTGCCAGCAGCTTCAGCTCCACCCTGGGGGGAACCGGGGAGCTGTTTTTT. This gives the protein CASSFSSTLGGTGELFF.

The rearrangement links TRBV19 to TRBJ1-6; 12 bases agree with TRBD1. J gave up 10 bases and V 7 bases, and 5 bases lay outside the gene matches. Germline V lookup: CDR1 LNHDA, CDR2 SQIVND (reference sequence). The CDR3 has 14 amino acids. The DNA for the CDR3 is TGTGCCAGTAAGGGGGACAGGGGGCAATCACCCCTCCACTTT. It translates to CASKGDRGQSPLHF.

The count of this clone is one. The rearrangement links TRBV6-6 to TRBJ2-1; no clear D gene. Germline CDR1 MNHNY, CDR2 SVGAGI (reference sequence). Trimming removed 8 bases from V and 1 base from J, with 15 bases in between. The CDR3 is 15 amino acids. The CDR3 nucleotides are TGTGCCAGCTGGGCCGGTGGGCGGTCCTACAATGAGCAGTTCTTC. It translates to CASWAGGRSYNEQFF.

The chain employs TRBV29-1 and TRBJ2-3, with no clear D. Between the trimmed V and J ends, which lost 8 bases and 3 bases, there was a span of 18 bases. The germline gives CDR1 SQVTM, CDR2 ANQGSEA. This CDR3 contains 14 residues. The CDR3 loop reads CSHSPPDGTDTQYF. In DNA form, the CDR3 reads TGCAGCCACTCTCCCCCAGACGGAACAGATACGCAGTATTTT.

This clone was counted between two and nine times. The identical CDR3 is also encoded by other nucleotide sequences in the sample. The gene calls are TRBV19 and TRBJ2-7; TRBD1 matches at 10 bases. There are 15 residues in the CDR3. The germline CDR1 and CDR2 sequences are LNHDA and SQIVND (reference sequence). The ends lost 2 bases at V and 1 base at J; junction bases unmatched: 2. CDR3 bases: TGTGCCAGTAGTATAAGGACAGGGGGTTCCTACGAGCAGTACTTC. Its protein is CASSIRTGGSYEQYF.

This clone was counted between two and nine times. The chain joins TRBV15 to TRBJ2-5, with 8 positions matching TRBD2. Germline CDR1 is LNHNV and CDR2 is YYDKDF (reference sequence). The junction had 1 base not matched to a gene; V was cut back by 1 base and J by 0 bases. The CDR3 contains 15 residues. Here the CDR3 DNA reads TGTGCCACCAGCAGAGGCGGGAGGTACCAAGAGACCCAGTACTTC. It is translated as CATSRGGRYQETQYF.

In DNA form, the CDR3 reads TGCGCCAGCAGCTTGGATGTTTCGGACTATGAGAACACTGAAGCTTTCTTT. Amino acids: CASSLDVSDYENTEAFF. The rearrangement joins TRBV5-1 to TRBJ1-1; D uncertain. The CDR3 sequence is 17 residues long. Germline lookup yields CDR1 SGHRS and CDR2 YFSETQ. V lost 0 bases, J lost 1 base, and 16 bases lay in between.

V gene TRBV28 combines with J gene TRBJ2-7; unclear D gene. CDR3 size: 12 residues. Trimming removed 3 bases at V and 3 bases at J, with 6 bases between. Germline V gene lookup returns CDR1 MDHEN and CDR2 SYDVKM. CDR3 bases: TGTGCCAGCAGTTTTCAGAACTACGAGCAGTACTTC. This translates into CASSFQNYEQYF. Based on the CDR3 plus reference TRBV28 and TRBJ2-7, the full variable domain is DVKVTQSSRYLVKRTGEKVFLECVQDMDHENMFWYRQDPGLGLRLIYFSYDVKMKEKGDIPEGYSVSREKKERFSLILESASTNQTSMYLCASSFQNYEQYFGPGTRLTVT.

The rearrangement uses TRBV27 and TRBJ2-1, with 8 bases lining up with TRBD2. V dropped 1 base and J dropped 9; count of bases not matched to a gene: 8. The CDR3 covers 15 residues. CDR1 is MNHEY, CDR2 SMNVEV, per germline (reference sequence). CDR3 protein: CASSLWGTSTLEQFF. CDR3 nucleotides: TGTGCCAGCAGTTTATGGGGGACTAGTACCCTTGAGCAGTTCTTC.

This clone came up once. Other nucleotide sequences in the sample specify the same CDR3. The rearrangement links TRBV7-2 to TRBJ2-4; D is unclear. The V end was cut by 4 bases, the J end by 0 bases, with 13 bases between. The germline gives CDR1 SGHTA, CDR2 FQGNSA. The length of the CDR3 is 16 residues. The CDR3 DNA reads as TGTGCCAGCAGCTCCCCAACCGGGCTAGCCAAAAACATTCAGTACTTC. It codes for CASSSPTGLAKNIQYF.

This clone was detected only once. The chain couples TRBV29-1 to TRBJ2-2, with D uncertain. V was clipped by 1 base and J by 2 bases, with 8 bases between them. The CDR3 totals 14 residues. Germline V gene sequence: CDR1 SQVTM, CDR2 ANQGSEA. DNA for the CDR3: TGCAGCGTTGAAGGGACCAGCAACACCGGGGAGCTGTTTTTT. Its protein is CSVEGTSNTGELFF.

This clone was detected a few times. This sequence joins TRBV5-1 and TRBJ2-7; no firm D call. CDR3 size: 13 residues. The V gene's germline CDR1 is SGHRS and CDR2 YFSETQ. Trimming removed 1 base from V and 5 bases from J, with 10 bases in between. The CDR3 here is CASSLQVGNEQYF. The DNA for the CDR3 is TGCGCCAGCAGCTTGCAGGTGGGAAACGAGCAGTACTTC. The full variable domain, in which reference TRBV5-1 and TRBJ2-7 provide the parts outside the CDR3, is KAGVTQTPRYLIKTRGQQVTLSCSPISGHRSVSWYQQTPGQGLQFLFEYFSETQRNKGNFPGRFSGRQFSNSRSEMNVSTLELGDSALYLCASSLQVGNEQYFGPGTRLTVT.

The gene calls are TRBV7-9 and TRBJ2-3; 14 positions match TRBD2. The junction had 4 bases not matched to a gene; V was cut back by 1 base and J by 7 bases. From germline, CDR1 is SEHNR and CDR2 FQNEAQ (reference sequence). The CDR3 length is 16 residues. The CDR3 region is CASSLGLAGGANTQYF. Here the CDR3 DNA reads TGTGCCAGCAGCTTAGGACTAGCGGGAGGGGCAAATACGCAGTATTTT.

The J gene is TRBJ2-5, the V gene TRBV25-1; no definite D call. The germline gives CDR1 MGHDK, CDR2 SYGVNS. There are 14 residues in the CDR3. Deletions cut 3 bases from V and 1 base from J, with 9 bases between. The CDR3 loop is CASSDLGGQETQYF. The CDR3, as DNA: TGTGCCAGCAGTGACCTGGGCGGCCAAGAGACCCAGTACTTC.

J is TRBJ2-2 and V is TRBV5-6, with a weak D call TRBD2 (5 bases). There are 14 residues in the CDR3. Germline V lookup: CDR1 SGHDT, CDR2 YYEEEE. Trimming stripped 4 bases from V and 5 bases from J, with 12 bases between. CDR3 residues: CASSVRSGTGELFF. In DNA, the CDR3 is TGTGCCAGCAGCGTCCGATCGGGAACCGGGGAGCTGTTTTTT. The full variable domain, its missing parts supplied by reference TRBV5-6 and TRBJ2-2, is DAGVTQSPTHLIKTRGQQVTLRCSPKSGHDTVSWYQQALGQGPQFIFQYYEEEERQRGNFPDRFSGHQFPNYSSELNVNALLLGDSALYLCASSVRSGTGELFFGEGSRLTVL.

The J gene is TRBJ2-7, the V gene TRBV9; D not certain. V lost 3 bases to trimming and J lost 3 bases, with 16 bases between them. The CDR3 contains 15 residues. CDR1 and CDR2 (germline): SGDLS, YYNGEE. Here the CDR3 reads CASSANWSPRYEQYF. The CDR3 bases are TGTGCCAGCAGCGCAAATTGGTCGCCCCGCTACGAGCAGTACTTC.

This chain links TRBV2 with TRBJ2-2; 8 nucleotides align to TRBD2. V was clipped by 3 bases and J by 6 bases; unmatched bases: 9. The length of the CDR3 is 16 residues. The germline V gene has CDR1 SNHLY and CDR2 FYNNEI. The CDR3 region is CASSESSGSIAGELFF. CDR3 DNA sequence: TGTGCCAGCAGTGAGTCCAGCGGGAGTATTGCCGGGGAGCTGTTTTTT.

This clone has only one observation. The chain couples TRBV11-1 to TRBJ2-3, with a tentative D call TRBD1 (5 bases). In germline, CDR1 is SGHAT, CDR2 FQDESV (reference sequence). Trimming stripped 4 bases from V and 1 base from J, with 9 bases between. The CDR3 spans 14 residues. The CDR3 DNA reads as TGTGCCAGCAGCTCCCAAGGGGGCACAGATACGCAGTATTTT. Protein product: CASSSQGGTDTQYF. The whole variable domain, remainder taken from reference TRBV11-1 and TRBJ2-3, is EAEVAQSPRYKITEKSQAVAFWCDPISGHATLYWYRQILGQGPELLVQFQDESVVDDSQLPKDRFSAERLKGVDSTLKIQPAELGDSAMYLCASSSQGGTDTQYFGPGTRLTVL.

The J gene is TRBJ2-1, the V gene TRBV20-1, with D unresolved. Trimming removed 7 bases from V and 6 bases from J, with 10 bases in between. The germline CDR1 and CDR2 sequences are DFQATT and SNEGSKA (reference sequence). The CDR3 runs 11 residues. CDR3 sequence reads: CSDAPVNEQFF. The CDR3 DNA reads as TGCAGTGACGCCCCGGTCAATGAGCAGTTCTTC.

The chain has TRBV5-1 and TRBJ2-5; 8 nucleotides match TRBD2. V gave up 6 bases and J gave up 4 bases; unmatched junction bases: 8. Germline values: CDR1 SGHRS, CDR2 YFSETQ. The CDR3 is made up of 14 amino acids. CDR3 DNA: TGCGCCAGCACCCTCCCGGCGGGAGGAGAGACCCAGTACTTC. Translating it yields CASTLPAGGETQYF.

This clone was seen a single time. The V gene is TRBV5-1, the J gene TRBJ1-1; D gene ambiguous. V lost 7 bases and J 7 bases, leaving 11 bases between the germline ends. This CDR3 spans 11 amino acids. The germline V gene has CDR1 SGHRS and CDR2 YFSETQ. The CDR3 sequence is CASGETDEAFF. CDR3 DNA sequence: TGCGCCAGCGGGGAAACGGATGAAGCTTTCTTT. Together with reference TRBV5-1 and TRBJ1-1, the CDR3 gives the full variable domain: KAGVTQTPRYLIKTRGQQVTLSCSPISGHRSVSWYQQTPGQGLQFLFEYFSETQRNKGNFPGRFSGRQFSNSRSEMNVSTLELGDSALYLCASGETDEAFFGQGTRLTVV.

This clone has only a few counts. The CDR3 DNA follows: TGTGCCAGCAGTAACACCGAGGCCCCCTATGGCTACACCTTC. Amino acids: CASSNTEAPYGYTF. This chain links TRBV5-8 with TRBJ1-2; unclear D gene. The V gene's germline CDR1 is SGHTS and CDR2 YDEGEE. The ends were cut back, 5 bases at V and 4 bases at J, with 15 bases in the middle. The CDR3 runs 14 residues.

The chain has TRBV11-3 and TRBJ2-1, with 10 bases lining up with TRBD2. With V trimmed by 0 bases and J by 2 bases, 13 bases remained unmatched. This CDR3 region has 20 residues. Germline V lookup: CDR1 SGHNT, CDR2 YENEEA. CDR3: CASSLDSGLARPRAYNEQFF. The CDR3 nucleotides are TGTGCCAGCAGCTTAGATTCGGGACTAGCGCGACCTCGGGCCTACAATGAGCAGTTCTTC.